This T cell receptor beta chain is drawn from a study of cytomegalovirus exposure and HLA in healthy donors. Both 60 Vbeta primers and 13 Jbeta primers went into the PCR. This table comes from immunoSEQ multiplex PCR, and its TCRdb copy is limited to in-frame clones, with some not included. The sample contains 150,000 to 200,000 clones, approximately 85% of which appear only once. Every donor was a healthy person donating bone marrow. The CDR3 contains 13 residues. CDR1 is SQVTM, CDR2 ANQGSEA, per germline. The ends lost 5 bases at V and 8 bases at J; junction bases unmatched: 6. V is TRBV29-1 and J is TRBJ1-2; TRBD1 matches 12 bases. The TCR sequence derives from a girl aged 2 to 10 in good health and CMV-seropositive. The material sequenced was PBMCs. The CDR3 DNA reads as TGCAGCGTTCGGGACAGGGGGCCTCCAGGCTACACCTTC. Protein product: CSVRDRGPPGYTF. Complete variable domain (other parts from reference TRBV29-1 and TRBJ1-2): SAVISQKPSRDICQRGTSLTIQCQVDSQVTMMFWYRQQPGQSLTLIATANQGSEATYESGFVIDKFPISRPNLTFSTLTVSNMSPEDSSIYLCSVRDRGPPGYTFGSGTRLTVV.